This T cell receptor (beta chain) derives from a study of blood T cell repertoires in COVID-19. In regard to this clone: Other DNA sequences from this sample encode an identical CDR3 as well.

Germline V gives CDR1 KGHSH, CDR2 LQKENI. The CDR3 sequence is 12 residues long. Deletions cut 2 bases from V and 4 bases from J, with 5 bases between. The data were produced by immunoSEQ multiplex PCR, yet TCRdb's version contains in-frame clones alone and is incomplete. The sample shows roughly 180,000 clones, 70% to 90% of them seen only once. The sequence was obtained from a woman aged 45-65 years with COVID-19, enrolled during active disease. V is TRBV18 and J is TRBJ2-5; D uncertain. Sequenced input: peripheral blood. CDR3 region: CASSPSGETQYF. The DNA of the CDR3 is TGTGCCAGCTCACCATCCGGAGAGACCCAGTACTTC. Complete variable domain (other parts from reference TRBV18 and TRBJ2-5): NAGVMQNPRHLVRRRGQEARLRCSPMKGHSHVYWYRQLPEEGLKFMVYLQKENIIDESGMPKERFSAEFPKEGPSILRIQQVVRGDSAAYFCASSPSGETQYFGPGTRLLVL.